This is a list of T cell receptor beta chains from one sample in a study of shared clonotypes between healthy human individuals. Measured with immunoSEQ multiplex PCR; TCRdb has only the in-frame clones, and not every one. The table records approximately 510,000 clones, 75% to 85% of them present only once. Sequencing was carried out using PBMCs. Every receptor here comes from a woman in her thirties or forties in good health. Some clones in this sample may be carry-over from other donors' samples. Each CDR3 is given without its conserved first and last residue. Size values are once, few and many counts, or a class for expanded clones, and some rows have none.

-	TRBV18	TRBJ2-7	ASSPGQGPYEQY
few	TRBV7-9	TRBJ1-5	ASTGSGNQPQH
many	TRBV28	TRBJ2-7	ASTPAGTGASYEQY
-	TRBV5-4	TRBJ1-2	ASRVDYRGDYGYT
-	TRBV6-1	TRBJ1-5	ASSEWGTGSNQPQH
-	TRBV30	TRBJ2-5	AWGTRGRVGRETQY
-	TRBV28	TRBJ2-1	ASSRAGGLVQF
-	TRBV10-1	TRBJ1-2	ASQQNLLSGYT
-	TRBV7-2	TRBJ2-7	ASSLRGWGYEQY
-	TRBV7-2	TRBJ2-7	ASSLARVSYEQY
-	TRBV18	TRBJ2-1	ASSPRDRADNEQF
-	TRBV5-1	TRBJ1-3	ASSLGNYGNTIY
many	TRBV25-1	TRBJ2-5	ASSEGQGAEETQY
-	TRBV29-1	TRBJ2-7	SPPWRASGRGYEQY
-	TRBV19	TRBJ2-7	ASSHPGQGLYEQY
-	TRBV27	TRBJ2-3	ASSLSGTNTQY
-	TRBV11-2	TRBJ2-7	ASSLGLGDSYEQY
-	TRBV19	TRBJ2-5	ASSYERGGSGETQY